This TCR beta chain was obtained from a study of T cell changes during pregnancy in multiple sclerosis. Using immunoSEQ multiplex PCR, the repertoire was profiled, and TCRdb retains in-frame clones only, with some absent. The table shows roughly 40,000 clones, with approximately 92% occurring only once. Trimming took 2 bases from V and 1 from J; bases not matched to a gene: 2. Germline V lookup: CDR1 LGHNA, CDR2 YSLEER. CDR3 length equals 15 residues. This TCR was recovered from a female donor with multiple sclerosis, enrolled in a pregnancy study. The sample consisted of CD4+ T cells from peripheral blood mononuclear cells, taken in the third trimester of pregnancy. The chain couples TRBV4-3 to TRBJ1-1; TRBD1 aligns across 9 bases. This CDR3 is CASSQRGQGNTEAFF. The CDR3 bases are TGCGCCAGCAGCCAAAGGGGACAGGGGAACACTGAAGCTTTCTTT.